The 4 T cell receptor beta chains below were found in one sample sequenced in a study of blood T cells in healthy people across ages. Alongside a J-beta primer mix, a sample-barcoded 5' primer served in a second PCR lasting about 7 to 11 cycles. TCRdb independently ran MiXCR on the 5' RACE reads; one entry per CDR3 protein. The table records approximately 810,000 distinct CDR3 sequences, about 30% of them present only once. Source material: blood. The receptors come from a woman aged 80 or over in good health.

The chain employs TRBV5-8 and TRBJ1-5; 9 positions match TRBD1. V was clipped by 0 bases and J by 3 bases; unmatched bases: 4. CDR3 size: 16 residues. CDR1 and CDR2 from the germline V gene are SGHTS and YDEGEE. The chain's CDR3 is CASSLGQGDINQPQHF. CDR3 DNA: TGTGCCAGCAGCTTGGGACAGGGGGACATCAATCAGCCCCAGCATTTT.

Only a few counts were recorded for this clonotype. This chain uses TRBV7-2 with TRBJ1-2; 9 bases are shared with TRBD1. CDR1 SGHTA and CDR2 FQGNSA come from the germline V gene. The CDR3 runs 15 residues. J lost 3 bases, V lost 1 base, and 3 bases had no gene match. CDR3 sequence: CASSLGRTGDYGYTF. The DNA of the CDR3 is TGTGCCAGCAGCTTAGGCCGGACAGGGGACTATGGCTACACCTTC.

This chain joins TRBV5-1 and TRBJ1-3; D remains unclear. The germline V gene has CDR1 SGHRS and CDR2 YFSETQ. Trimming cost V 2 bases and J 0 bases, with 6 bases left between them. This CDR3 is built from 14 residues. CDR3 in amino acids: CASSFGVSGNTIYF. The CDR3 coding sequence is TGCGCCAGCAGCTTCGGCGTCTCTGGAAACACCATATATTTT.

In this sample, this clonotype turned up many times. The chain couples TRBV7-2 to TRBJ2-5, with D perhaps matching TRBD1 (8 bases). The V gene lost 9 bases and the J gene lost 5 bases, with 19 bases spanning the gap. Germline V gene sequence: CDR1 SGHTA, CDR2 FQGNSA. The CDR3 is 14 amino acids. As DNA, the CDR3 is TGTGCCAGTACGGGGGGCAGGGGGCAGGAGACCCAGTACTTC. Amino acid sequence: CASTGGRGQETQYF. The full variable domain, in which reference TRBV7-2 and TRBJ2-5 provide the parts outside the CDR3, is GAGVSQSPSNKVTEKGKDVELRCDPISGHTALYWYRQSLGQGLEFLIYFQGNSAPDKSGLPSDRFSAERTGGSVSTLTIQRTQQEDSAVYLCASTGGRGQETQYFGPGTRLLVL.